These 16 T cell receptor beta chains came from one sample sequenced in a study of prognosis after radiotherapy for stage I lung cancer. The study amplified the TCR beta CDR3 region from genomic DNA. This amplification was carried out by two rounds of multiplex PCR. Primers targeting each individual TRBV and TRBJ gene were applied in first-round PCR. TCRdb reprocessed the multiplex PCR reads with MiXCR, giving one entry per CDR3 protein. Seen here are around 28,000 distinct CDR3 sequences, 40% to 55% observed once, and the top ten hold 15% to 20%. The source was PBMCs, collected before or after stereotactic body radiation therapy (not recorded which). The receptors originated from a donor aged 50 or older with non-small cell lung cancer.

This clonotype was detected ten times or more. The gene calls are TRBV15 and TRBJ1-4; weak D call: TRBD1 (6 bases). Germline V gene lookup returns CDR1 LNHNV and CDR2 YYDKDF (reference sequence). The V end lost 2 bases, the J end lost 7 bases, and 17 bases lay between the germline ends. This CDR3 is 16 amino acids long. Here the CDR3 DNA reads TGTGCCACCAGCAGAAGTTCCAAGGGGGAAGGTGAAAAACTGTTTTTT. Its translation: CATSRSSKGEGEKLFF.

Details on this clonotype: With only one base between it and a far larger clone, this is likely a read error. The V and J genes are TRBV6-1 and TRBJ2-3; D gene unclear. Trimming pared 4 bases from V and 6 bases from J, leaving 11 bases between. The CDR3 is 13 residues long. CDR1 is MNHNS, CDR2 SASEGT, per germline. The CDR3 reads CASSVSPWDTQYF. CDR3 nucleotides: TGTGCCAGCAGTGTGAGCCCGTGGGATACGCAGTATTTT.

Within the sample, this clonotype is medium-sized. The chain has TRBV7-2 and TRBJ1-6; D is ambiguous. The V end lost 3 bases, the J end lost 7 bases, and 7 bases lay between the germline ends. Germline assignment: CDR1 SGHTA and CDR2 FQGNSA. The CDR3 consists of 13 residues. CDR3 in amino acids: CASSFGVNSPLHF. CDR3 DNA sequence: TGTGCCAGCAGCTTTGGGGTAAATTCACCCCTCCACTTT. Full variable domain (missing parts from reference TRBV7-2 and TRBJ1-6): GAGVSQSPSNKVTEKGKDVELRCDPISGHTALYWYRQSLGQGLEFLIYFQGNSAPDKSGLPSDRFSAERTGGSVSTLTIQRTQQEDSAVYLCASSFGVNSPLHFGNGTRLTVT.

This clonotype occurred many times. This chain joins TRBV7-8 and TRBJ1-2; D might be TRBD1 (6 bases). The CDR3 length is 13 residues. The V end was cut by 5 bases, the J end by 4 bases, with 11 bases between. Per the germline V gene, CDR1 is SGHVS and CDR2 is FQNEAQ. The CDR3 DNA reads TGTGCCAGCAGCCACGGACAGCTCTATGGCTACACCTTC. Its translation: CASSHGQLYGYTF.

A word on this clonotype: The junction and the germline gene differ at one end; a read error may be behind it. The chain links TRBV7-8 to TRBJ2-2, with D perhaps TRBD2 (6 bases). CDR1 SGHVS and CDR2 FQNEAQ come from the germline V gene. CDR3 length: 18 amino acids. The CDR3 loop is CASSLVRVGSAETGDLFF. DNA of the CDR3: TGTGCCAGCAGCTTAGTCCGGGTCGGGAGTGCCGAGACCGGGGATCTGTTTTTT.

Concerning this clonotype: A far larger clone differs by one base, so this is likely a read error. This chain connects TRBV6-5 to TRBJ1-2; D perhaps matches TRBD1 (6 bases). Germline-derived CDR1 and CDR2 are MNHEY and SVGAGI. The germline V and J ends were trimmed by 10 bases and 2 bases, with 14 bases remaining between them. This CDR3 is built from 13 residues. CDR3 coding DNA: TGTGCCACCTGGGGGCCTCGAAACTATGGCTACACCTTC. Its translation is CATWGPRNYGYTF.

This clonotype was observed many times. This chain connects TRBV6-2 or TRBV6-3 to TRBJ2-4; D ambiguous. Germline V gene lookup returns CDR1 MNHEY and CDR2 SVGEGT. CDR3 size: 14 residues. The germline V and J ends were trimmed by 6 bases and 1 base, with 10 bases remaining between them. In nucleotides, the CDR3 is TGTGCCAGCAGAACTGGACCGGCCAAAAACATTCAGTACTTC. Its protein product is CASRTGPAKNIQYF.

Points on this clonotype: A much larger clone lies one base from this, so it may be a read error. This chain connects TRBV5-6 to TRBJ2-7; D call uncertain. The CDR3 totals 11 residues. The germline V gene encodes CDR1 SGHDT and CDR2 YYEEEE. V was shortened by 6 bases and J by 6 bases, with 10 bases between the two germline ends. CDR3 in amino acids: CASIFAAEQYF. CDR3 nucleotides: TGTGCCAGCATCTTCGCTGCCGAGCAGTACTTC.

This clonotype was detected only once. The J gene is TRBJ2-7, the V gene TRBV13; 7 nucleotides agree with TRBD1. Germline lookup yields CDR1 PRHDT and CDR2 FYEKMQ (reference sequence). V shed 5 bases and J 0 bases; nucleotides not matched to a gene: 4. The CDR3 length is 14 residues. This CDR3 is CASSTRDSSYEQYF. In DNA form, the CDR3 reads TGTGCCAGCAGCACCCGGGACAGCTCCTACGAGCAGTACTTC.

This rearrangement joins TRBV20-1 to TRBJ2-2; 12 bases align to TRBD2. Germline values: CDR1 DFQATT, CDR2 SNEGSKA (reference sequence). J was trimmed by 5 bases and V by 2 bases; bases with no gene match: 3. The CDR3 runs to 15 residues. CDR3 DNA sequence: TGCAGTGCTAGACTAGCGGGAGGGGGAACCGGGGAGCTGTTTTTT. It yields the protein CSARLAGGGTGELFF.

Only a few counts were recorded for this clonotype. V is TRBV27 and J is TRBJ1-2; perhaps TRBD1 as D (6 bases). The V end lost 1 base, the J end lost 3 bases, and 18 bases lay between the germline ends. This CDR3 comprises 17 residues. The germline V gene encodes CDR1 MNHEY and CDR2 SMNVEV (reference sequence). CDR3 protein: CASSLYSPGVADYGYTF. The CDR3 DNA reads TGTGCCAGCAGTTTATATAGTCCAGGGGTAGCGGACTATGGCTACACCTTC.

The chain combines TRBV7-3 with TRBJ1-1; D is possibly TRBD1 (5 bases). The germline CDR1 and CDR2 sequences are SGHTA and FQGTGA. V lost 2 bases, J lost 6 bases, and 25 bases lay in between. The CDR3 has 18 residues. In DNA, the CDR3 is TGTGCCAGCAGCTTAGCGGGGGTCGTTAGCCCGCAGTCCGCTGAAGCTTTCTTT. It codes for CASSLAGVVSPQSAEAFF.

This clonotype was seen at least ten times. V usage is TRBV5-5 and J usage is TRBJ2-3; D call uncertain. CDR3 size: 17 residues. From germline, CDR1 is SGHKS and CDR2 YYEKEE (reference sequence). V gave up 0 bases and J gave up 0 bases, with 14 bases separating them. CDR3 amino acids: CASSLAGAGSSTDTQYF. CDR3 DNA: TGTGCCAGCAGCTTGGCCGGTGCAGGATCCAGCACAGATACGCAGTATTTT.

Comment on this clonotype: A read error is the likely source, as a far larger clone sits one nucleotide away. The chain employs TRBV7-9 and TRBJ1-2; 9 bases are shared with TRBD1. There are 17 residues in the CDR3. The germline V gene has CDR1 SEHNR and CDR2 FQNEAQ (reference sequence). CDR3 coding DNA: TGTGCCAGCGGCTTAGAATGGGACAGGGCCTCTAACTATGGCTACACCTTC. Its protein is CASGLEWDRASNYGYTF.

This clonotype appeared many times. The chain employs TRBV28 and TRBJ2-7; the match to TRBD2 covers 10 bases. V lost 1 base to trimming and J lost 2 bases; unmatched junction nucleotides: 2. The CDR3 contains 15 residues. Germline CDR1 reads MDHEN; CDR2 reads SYDVKM. This chain's CDR3 is CASSLSAGGPYEQYF. For the CDR3, the DNA is TGTGCCAGCAGTTTATCAGCGGGAGGGCCCTACGAGCAGTACTTC.

This clonotype is medium-sized by share. The chain uses TRBV6-2 or TRBV6-3 and TRBJ1-5; possibly TRBD1 for D (6 bases). V was pared by 5 bases and J by 5 bases, with 13 bases between. Germline V CDR1 and CDR2: MNHEY, SVGEGT. The CDR3 sequence is 14 residues long. The CDR3 spells CASSRDTGYQPQHF. The CDR3 nucleotides read TGTGCCAGCAGTCGGGACACGGGTTATCAGCCCCAGCATTTT.